The 21 T cell receptor beta chains reported below all come from one sample, sequenced in a study of blood T cell repertoires in COVID-19. Method: immunoSEQ multiplex PCR; TCRdb's copy keeps in-frame clones and lacks some. This repertoire shows approximately 180,000 clones, approximately 87% found once; its top ten account for around a sixth. The material sequenced was peripheral blood. The source of these receptors is a person aged 65 to 85 with COVID-19, enrolled during active disease.

The chain employs TRBV10-1 and TRBJ1-5; D is perhaps TRBD1 (6 bases). Per the germline V gene, CDR1 is WNHNN and CDR2 is SYGVQD (reference sequence). CDR3 size: 16 residues. Trimming pared 6 bases from V and 0 bases from J, leaving 15 bases between. The CDR3 nucleotides are TGCGCCAGCAGCCCCCGGACAGTGAATAGCAATCAGCCCCAGCATTTT. Translation: CASSPRTVNSNQPQHF.

The CDR3 sequence is CASSVSDSRTDTQYF. The DNA of the CDR3 is TGTGCCAGCTCGGTCTCGGACAGCCGCACAGATACGCAGTATTTT. The chain is built from TRBV14 and TRBJ2-3; possible D gene TRBD1, 6 bases. With 8 bases removed from V and 1 base from J, the gap between germline ends came to 16 bases. Germline-derived CDR1 and CDR2 are SGHDN and FVKESK. The CDR3 contains 15 residues.

V usage is TRBV7-9 and J usage is TRBJ1-5; 8 bases fit TRBD1. The length of the CDR3 is 15 residues. Unmatched junction bases numbered 5, after V lost 4 bases and J lost 3 bases. CDR1 is SEHNR, CDR2 FQNEAQ, per germline (reference sequence). The CDR3: CASSSGQGHNQPQHF. The CDR3 DNA reads as TGTGCCAGCAGCTCTGGACAGGGCCACAATCAGCCCCAGCATTTT.

The V call is TRBV7-2, the J call TRBJ1-3; D is perhaps TRBD1 (6 bases). CDR3 length: 16 amino acids. V was pared by 5 bases and J by 2 bases, with 16 bases between. Looked up from germline, CDR1 is SGHTA and CDR2 is FQGNSA. The CDR3 DNA is TGTGCCAGCAGCACCCAACCCGGGACACCTGGAAACACCATATATTTT. Amino acid sequence: CASSTQPGTPGNTIYF.

CDR3 sequence (DNA): TGTGCCACCAGCCGGACCAGAGGGTTCGGGGAGCTGTTTTTT. This translates into CATSRTRGFGELFF. The chain uses TRBV24-1 and TRBJ2-2; weak D call: TRBD2 (5 bases). Germline lookup yields CDR1 KGHDR and CDR2 SFDVKD. There are 14 residues in the CDR3. Trimming removed 7 bases at V and 7 bases at J, with 15 bases between.

This clone was seen a single time. The genes are TRBV6-6 and TRBJ1-5; D is possibly TRBD1 (6 bases). CDR3 length: 17 amino acids. Germline CDR1 is MNHNY and CDR2 is SVGAGI (reference sequence). V dropped 5 bases and J dropped 2 bases, with 19 bases sitting between them. The CDR3 protein is CASSQLAGVVGNQPQHF. The DNA for the CDR3 is TGTGCCAGCAGTCAACTGGCAGGGGTTGTCGGCAATCAGCCCCAGCATTTT.

This clone was detected only once. This chain joins TRBV18 and TRBJ1-2, with a weak D call TRBD1 (6 bases). Germline loops: CDR1 KGHSH, CDR2 LQKENI. There are 15 residues in the CDR3. The germline V and J ends were trimmed by 2 bases and 2 bases, with 12 bases remaining between them. CDR3 sequence reads: CASSPDIQGNYGYTF. The DNA for the CDR3 is TGTGCCAGCTCACCAGACATCCAGGGGAACTATGGCTACACCTTC.

The J gene is TRBJ2-7, the V gene TRBV4-3; 14 nucleotides align to TRBD2. The CDR3 covers 17 residues. The germline V gene has CDR1 LGHNA and CDR2 YSLEER. The V segment lost 3 bases and the J segment 6 bases; nucleotides outside the gene matches: 10. The CDR3 reads CASSQTSGGAFNVEQYF. The DNA for the CDR3 is TGCGCCAGCAGCCAGACTAGCGGGGGGGCCTTTAACGTCGAGCAGTACTTC.

The J gene is TRBJ2-7, the V gene TRBV11-2; 8 bases agree with TRBD1. The CDR3 has 16 residues. Germline V gene data show CDR1 as SGHAT and CDR2 as FQNNGV. Trimming removed 1 base from V and 2 bases from J; junction bases left unmatched: 7. This chain's CDR3 is CASSLGRQGMTYEQYF. The CDR3 region has the DNA TGTGCCAGCAGCTTAGGAAGACAGGGGATGACCTACGAGCAGTACTTC.

The J gene is TRBJ1-3, the V gene TRBV6-5; unclear D gene. The CDR3 has 13 amino acids. Germline CDR1 and CDR2: MNHEY and SVGAGI. Trimming left V 6 bases short and J 4 bases short, with 10 bases between. The CDR3 sequence: CASSQKRGNTIYF. As DNA, the CDR3 is TGTGCCAGCAGCCAAAAACGGGGAAACACCATATATTTT.

The chain joins TRBV7-2 to TRBJ1-6; a weak D match, TRBD1 (5 bases). The CDR3 contains 14 residues. The germline V gene encodes CDR1 SGHTA and CDR2 FQGNSA. V was shortened by 4 bases and J by 5 bases, with 9 bases between the two germline ends. In nucleotides, the CDR3 is TGTGCCAGCAGCTCGACAGTGAATAATTCACCCCTCCACTTT. As protein: CASSSTVNNSPLHF. The complete variable domain, with remaining parts taken from reference TRBV7-2 and TRBJ1-6, reads GAGVSQSPSNKVTEKGKDVELRCDPISGHTALYWYRQSLGQGLEFLIYFQGNSAPDKSGLPSDRFSAERTGGSVSTLTIQRTQQEDSAVYLCASSSTVNNSPLHFGNGTRLTVT.

The chain is built from TRBV6-2 or TRBV6-3 and TRBJ1-6; D possibly corresponds to TRBD1 (6 bases). CDR3 length equals 15 residues. Trimming took off 4 bases at V and 7 bases at J, with 14 bases between the two ends. CDR1 and CDR2 from the germline V gene are MNHEY and SVGEGT. The CDR3 DNA sequence: TGTGCCAGCAGTTCACAGGGCGGGGGGAATTCACCCCTCCACTTT. It encodes CASSSQGGGNSPLHF.

The chain couples TRBV15 to TRBJ1-6; the D gene is possibly TRBD1 (6 bases). V was clipped by 4 bases and J by 3 bases, with 19 bases between them. The CDR3 is 18 amino acids. Germline V lookup: CDR1 LNHNV, CDR2 YYDKDF (reference sequence). The CDR3 sequence is CATSTRPPGQLYNSPLHF. The CDR3 DNA sequence: TGTGCCACCAGCACAAGGCCCCCGGGACAACTCTATAATTCACCCCTCCACTTT.

The V call is TRBV6-5, the J call TRBJ1-5; D not resolved. There are 13 residues in the CDR3. V was clipped by 7 bases and J by 4 bases, with 11 bases between them. Germline CDR1 MNHEY, CDR2 SVGAGI. Written as DNA, the CDR3 is TGTGCCAGCACAACAACGCCGAATCAGCCCCAGCATTTT. It codes for CASTTTPNQPQHF.

The chain uses TRBV27 and TRBJ1-3, with TRBD1 matching 8 bases. V trimming: 2 bases; J trimming: 2 bases; junction bases outside the gene matches: 2. Germline V gene lookup returns CDR1 MNHEY and CDR2 SMNVEV (reference sequence). The CDR3 is made up of 15 amino acids. The CDR3 sequence: CASSLQGATGNTIYF. CDR3 nucleotides: TGTGCCAGCAGTTTACAGGGGGCTACTGGAAACACCATATATTTT.

V and J are TRBV28 and TRBJ1-1; no reliable D call. Looked up from germline, CDR1 is MDHEN and CDR2 is SYDVKM. The CDR3 has 16 residues. Trimming took 2 bases from V and 4 from J, leaving 17 bases between them. The CDR3 region is CASSLNGFRFRTEAFF. As DNA, the CDR3 is TGTGCCAGCAGTTTAAACGGTTTCAGGTTTCGCACTGAAGCTTTCTTT.

The chain links TRBV28 to TRBJ1-2; maybe TRBD1 (6 bases). The length of the CDR3 is 11 residues. Germline V CDR1 and CDR2: MDHEN, SYDVKM. Trimming left V 6 bases short and J 13 bases short, with 15 bases between. For the CDR3, the DNA is TGTGCCAGCAGCCGATACAGGGATTGCACCTTC. Its protein product is CASSRYRDCTF.

This clone was counted at least ten times. This rearrangement joins TRBV5-1 to TRBJ1-6; the match to TRBD1 covers 7 bases. In germline, CDR1 is SGHRS, CDR2 YFSETQ. This CDR3 is 14 amino acids long. Trimming took 4 bases from V and 5 from J; bases not matched to a gene: 3. CDR3 DNA sequence: TGCGCCAGCAGCGTGGGACAGAATAATTCACCCCTCCACTTT. Translated, it gives CASSVGQNNSPLHF.

The chain uses TRBV12-5 and TRBJ2-7; D tentatively reads TRBD1 or TRBD2 (5 bases each). Trimming stripped 5 bases from V and 0 bases from J, with 17 bases between. The CDR3 length is 16 residues. The germline CDR1 and CDR2 sequences are LGHNT and FRNRAP. CDR3 sequence: CASGLGRRISSYEQYF. In DNA form, the CDR3 reads TGTGCTAGTGGTCTGGGACGGAGGATTAGCTCCTACGAGCAGTACTTC.

The chain uses TRBV28 and TRBJ1-6; TRBD1 matches at 7 bases. The V segment lost 1 base and the J segment 14 bases; nucleotides outside the gene matches: 11. The germline V gene encodes CDR1 MDHEN and CDR2 SYDVKM. This CDR3 comprises 15 residues. CDR3 nucleotides: TGTGCCAGCAGTTTATCTCAAACAGGGGCGAGAACCCTCCACTTT. Translated, it gives CASSLSQTGARTLHF.

This clone was seen at least ten times. V usage is TRBV7-9 and J usage is TRBJ2-3; D may be TRBD2 (5 bases). The CDR3 has 15 amino acids. Trimming shortened V by 3 bases and J by 2 bases, and 12 bases separated the two germline ends. Germline CDR1 reads SEHNR; CDR2 reads FQNEAQ (reference sequence). The CDR3 DNA is TGTGCCAGCAGCTTCGAGGAGGACCCCACAGATACGCAGTATTTT. Translating it yields CASSFEEDPTDTQYF.